This entry describes one T cell receptor (beta chain). Its target is not known. This specimen belongs to a study of post-analysis software for immune sequencing data. Turning to the study itself: The disease courses covered relapsing-remitting, secondary progressive and progressive-relapsing multiple sclerosis.

The V gene end was trimmed by 4 bases and the J gene end by 5 bases; junction bases not matched to a gene: 7. This CDR3 has 14 amino acids. Germline lookup yields CDR1 MDHEN and CDR2 SYDVKM. Unique molecular identifiers were built into the TCR beta cDNA libraries. Yield was about 500,000 cDNA molecules from around 1 to 9.1 million T cells. One entry per CDR3 protein results from TCRdb running MiXCR on the PCR reads. The sample lists around 400,000 distinct CDR3 sequences; roughly 40% were seen once. The study's findings and limits: Roughly five TRBV segments were more frequent in patients than controls; TRBV5-6, TRBV5-1 and TRBV20-1 belonged to this group.

V usage is TRBV28 and J usage is TRBJ2-5; 7 nucleotides match TRBD2. Source material: blood. This receptor was obtained from a girl aged 2-9 years with multiple sclerosis. CDR3 DNA: TGTGCCAGCAGTTCCCCGCCCGGGAGGGAGACCCAGTACTTC. Translation: CASSSPPGRETQYF.